A selection of T cell receptor beta chains follows, all from one sample in a study of human T cells and chemical hapten exposure. Each CDR3 protein gets one entry after TCRdb re-called the RACE reads with MiXCR. The repertoire consists of roughly 380,000 distinct CDR3 sequences, with approximately 5.1% occurring once and the leading ten covering just over 2.5%. This material consisted of whole blood, taken in connection with sensitization to the hapten diphenylcyclopropenone (DPC). The receptors originated from a woman between 50 and 59 years old with alopecia areata. Some clones in this sample may be carry-over from other donors' samples. The CDR3 runs from the conserved cysteine through the conserved F or W. A D gene is named only where the DNA matches it firmly. Clone size is shown for a subset of rows, as once, few, many or a class of expanded clone.

j_gene,v_gene,d_gene,abundance,CDR3nt,CDR3aa
TRBJ1-1,TRBV25-1,NA,many,TGTGCCACCCAGAGAAAGGCGAACACTGAAGCTTTCTTT,CATQRKANTEAFF
TRBJ2-1,TRBV6-1,NA,few,TGTGCCAGCAGGATGGACGGACATCGGCAGTTCTTC,CASRMDGHRQFF
TRBJ1-6,TRBV5-1,TRBD1,few,TGCGCCAGCAGCTTGGGAACCGGGACAGCTAATTCACCCCTCCACTTT,CASSLGTGTANSPLHF
TRBJ2-3,TRBV3-1,NA,many,TGTGCCAGCAGCCAAGAAGGTAGGGGGTGGACAGATACGCAGTATTTT,CASSQEGRGWTDTQYF
TRBJ2-3,TRBV6-6,TRBD2,many,TGTGCCAGCAGGTTTAGCGGGAGAGGCACAGATACGCAGTATTTT,CASRFSGRGTDTQYF
TRBJ1-1,TRBV12-3/TRBV12-4,NA,many,TGTGCCAGCAGGCCCGTGAGTAACACTGAAGCTTTCTTT,CASRPVSNTEAFF
TRBJ2-7,TRBV20-1,NA,many,TGCAGTGCTAGAGATGTTAACGGGATTTTCGAGCAGTACTTC,CSARDVNGIFEQYF
TRBJ2-7,TRBV13,TRBD1,many,TGTGCCAGCAGTCCCACCGGGACAGGGCACTACGAGCAGTACTTC,CASSPTGTGHYEQYF
TRBJ2-6,TRBV4-2,NA,many,TGTGCCAGCAGCCAAGATCGGAACTCTGGGGCCAACGTCCTGACTTTC,CASSQDRNSGANVLTF
TRBJ2-7,TRBV7-9,NA,few,TGTGCCAGCAGCGCTGGGAGAGCCGAGCAGTACTTC,CASSAGRAEQYF
TRBJ2-3,TRBV29-1,NA,many,TGCAGCGTTCCTTTCTTCGAAGGCACAGATACGCAGTATTTT,CSVPFFEGTDTQYF
TRBJ2-3,TRBV7-2,TRBD2,NA,TGTGCCAGCAGCTTAGTAGCGGGAGAAGCGGATACGCAGTATTTT,CASSLVAGEADTQYF
TRBJ1-5,TRBV20-1,NA,NA,TGCAGTGCTAATTTGGGGGTAGTCCGTCAGCCCCAGCATTTT,CSANLGVVRQPQHF
TRBJ1-5,TRBV20-1,NA,few,TGCAGTGCTTGGTCCGCCGGGGACAATCAGCCCCAGCATTTT,CSAWSAGDNQPQHF
TRBJ2-7,TRBV6-5,NA,NA,TGTGCCAGCCACCGGACGGGGTCCTACGAGCAGTACTTC,CASHRTGSYEQYF
TRBJ2-1,TRBV4-2,TRBD2,few,TGTGCCAGCAGCCAAGGCCCGACTAGCGGGAGAGTGGTTGAGCAGTTCTTC,CASSQGPTSGRVVEQFF
TRBJ2-7,TRBV4-1,NA,many,TGCGCCAGCAGCCAAGTGCTTAGAGAGTACGAGCAGTACTTC,CASSQVLREYEQYF
TRBJ2-3,TRBV24-1,TRBD1,many,TGTGCCACCAGTGATTCTGACAGGGGTAGCCTGCCAGATACGCAGTATTTT,CATSDSDRGSLPDTQYF
TRBJ2-1,TRBV29-1,TRBD2,many,TGCAGCGTTTGGACTAGCGGACACAATGAGCAGTTCTTC,CSVWTSGHNEQFF
TRBJ1-2,TRBV5-1,NA,few,TGCGCCAGCAGCGACAGCACTAACTATGGCTACACCTTC,CASSDSTNYGYTF
TRBJ2-3,TRBV7-2,NA,many,TGTGCCAGCAGCTTAATTACCCCACTGGGCACAGATACGCAGTATTTT,CASSLITPLGTDTQYF
TRBJ2-1,TRBV5-5,NA,few,TGTGCCAGCAGCGGGGCCAGGGACGAGCAGTTCTTC,CASSGARDEQFF
TRBJ2-1,TRBV11-2,NA,many,TGTGCCAGCAGCTTAGATAACGCTCGTGGGCAGGAGCAGTTCTTC,CASSLDNARGQEQFF
TRBJ2-7,TRBV20-1,TRBD2,many,TGCAGTGCTAGGACTACTAGCGTTCAGTACGAGCAGTACTTC,CSARTTSVQYEQYF
TRBJ1-1,TRBV18,NA,many,TGTGCCAGCTCACCAAGGCCGGGGGAGACTGAAGCTTTCTTT,CASSPRPGETEAFF
TRBJ1-3,TRBV12-3/TRBV12-4,TRBD1,few,TGTGCCAGCAGTTATCAGGGGGCTAGCTCTGGAAACACCATATATTTT,CASSYQGASSGNTIYF
TRBJ2-1,TRBV12-3/TRBV12-4,NA,many,TGTGCCAGCAGTCCCTTTAGTGCCGCTGCTCGTGATGAGCAGTTCTTC,CASSPFSAAARDEQFF
TRBJ1-2,TRBV12-3/TRBV12-4,TRBD1,few,TGTGCCAGCAGTTTTGGAACAGGGGTTGGGGAATCCTTC,CASSFGTGVGESF
TRBJ2-1,TRBV3-1,TRBD2,many,TGTGCCAGCAGTATCTTCCTCCGGGGAGGGGATGAGCAGTTCTTC,CASSIFLRGGDEQFF
TRBJ2-7,TRBV6-6,NA,many,TGTGCCAGCAGTTACTCGAGTAATCCCGAGGACTTTTCCTACGAGCAGTACTTC,CASSYSSNPEDFSYEQYF
TRBJ2-1,TRBV5-6,NA,many,TGTGCCAGCAGCCTGGGCCCTGAGCAGTTCTTC,CASSLGPEQFF
TRBJ2-7,TRBV20-1,TRBD2,many,TGCAGTGCCCGAGCGGGGGGTTATCCCGAGCAGTACTTC,CSARAGGYPEQYF
TRBJ1-2,TRBV7-8,NA,many,TGTGCCAGCAGCTTAGAATCCGGGGATGCATATGGCTACACCTTC,CASSLESGDAYGYTF
TRBJ2-7,TRBV28,NA,few,TGTGCCAGCAACCGCCCGGGGATTAACTACGAGCAGTACTTC,CASNRPGINYEQYF
TRBJ1-3,TRBV9,NA,many,TGTGCCAGCCGGGGGGCTGGAAACACCATATATTTT,CASRGAGNTIYF
TRBJ2-7,TRBV9,NA,many,TGTGCCAGCAGCGGTTCACCGACAGGACTCTACGAGCAGTACTTC,CASSGSPTGLYEQYF
TRBJ1-1,TRBV20-1,NA,NA,TGCAGTGCTCCCAATTTGAGGGTCTCGAACACTGAAGCTTTCTTT,CSAPNLRVSNTEAFF
TRBJ2-3,TRBV2,TRBD2,few,TGTGCCAGCAGCCTCCTTAGCGGGGGGGCGGATACGCAGTATTTT,CASSLLSGGADTQYF
TRBJ2-1,TRBV27,NA,many,TGTGCCAGCACCCTCGGGTCCAGCTCCTACAATGAGCAGTTCTTC,CASTLGSSSYNEQFF
TRBJ2-3,TRBV4-2,NA,NA,TGTGCCAGCAGCCAAGTTATTTCTGGAGATACGCAGTATTTT,CASSQVISGDTQYF
TRBJ2-7,TRBV7-2,NA,many,TGTGCCAGCAGCCCCTCTACCTGGTCCTACGAGCAGTACTTC,CASSPSTWSYEQYF
TRBJ2-1,TRBV5-1,TRBD2,few,TGCGCCAGCAGCTTGGTCGCGGGGGGGCCGCGCAATGAGCAGTTCTTC,CASSLVAGGPRNEQFF
TRBJ2-4,TRBV28,NA,NA,TGTGCCAGCAGTTTAGGGGTTAGGGCCAAAAACATTCAGTACTTC,CASSLGVRAKNIQYF
TRBJ2-7,TRBV7-8,TRBD2,many,TGTGCCAGCAGCCGACGGACTAGCGGGTACGAGCAGTACTTC,CASSRRTSGYEQYF
TRBJ2-3,TRBV29-1,TRBD1,NA,TGCGCCGGACAGGGCGGGTATGATACGCAGTATTTT,CAGQGGYDTQYF
TRBJ1-3,TRBV7-2,NA,NA,TGTGCCAGCGCGTCCGGGACGCCTGGAAACACCATATATTTT,CASASGTPGNTIYF
TRBJ1-2,TRBV18,NA,few,TGTGCCAGCTCACCACGAGAAGGGGGGCATGGCTACACCTTC,CASSPREGGHGYTF
TRBJ1-1,TRBV15,NA,many,TGTGCCACCAGCGGGGGACGGAGATTGAACACTGAAGCTTTCTTT,CATSGGRRLNTEAFF
TRBJ2-7,TRBV28,NA,few,TGTGCCAGCACTGACAGATACGAGCAGTACTTC,CASTDRYEQYF
TRBJ2-5,TRBV7-8,TRBD1,many,TGTGCCAGCAGCTCCCGGACAGGGGCCCAAGAGACCCAGTACTTC,CASSSRTGAQETQYF
TRBJ2-4,TRBV6-6,NA,many,TGTGCCAGCAGTTACCCCAGGGGAGGCAAAAACATTCAGTACTTC,CASSYPRGGKNIQYF
TRBJ1-6,TRBV7-2,TRBD1,few,TGTGCCAGCAGCCCTGACAGGGGGACCTTTTCACCCCTCCACTTT,CASSPDRGTFSPLHF